The clone carrying this T cell receptor beta chain was seen a few times. The antigen is not known. This sample was taken from a study of response to subunit inactivated influenza vaccine. Findings of the study overall: With each seasonal influenza vaccination, the authors suggested, few new T cells are recruited.

One entry per CDR3 protein, called by TCRdb with MiXCR from the RT-PCR reads. The sample has about half a million distinct CDR3 sequences, around 9.9% seen once. From germline, CDR1 is MNHNS and CDR2 SASEGT. The CDR3 is 14 amino acids. Germline trimming cut 5 bases from V and 8 bases from J; bases unmatched to any gene: 8. The J gene is TRBJ2-1, the V gene TRBV6-1, with 8 bases fitting TRBD2. The receptor was isolated from a man aged 50 or older who received an inactivated influenza vaccine. The sequencing here drew on PBMCs from blood, taken 35 to 45 days after vaccination. The CDR3 is CASSSREGPHEQFF. In DNA form, the CDR3 reads TGTGCCAGCAGTAGCCGGGAGGGCCCCCATGAGCAGTTCTTC.